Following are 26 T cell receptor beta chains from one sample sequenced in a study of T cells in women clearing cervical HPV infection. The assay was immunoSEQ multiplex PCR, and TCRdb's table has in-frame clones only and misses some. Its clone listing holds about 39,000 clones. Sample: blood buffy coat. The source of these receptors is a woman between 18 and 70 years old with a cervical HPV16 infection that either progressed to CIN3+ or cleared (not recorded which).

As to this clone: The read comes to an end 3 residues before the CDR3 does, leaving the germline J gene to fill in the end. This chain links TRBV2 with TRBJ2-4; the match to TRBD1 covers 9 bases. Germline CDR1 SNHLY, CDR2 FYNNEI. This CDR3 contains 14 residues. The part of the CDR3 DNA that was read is TGTGCCAGCAGTAACGCCGGGACAGGGAATGGT. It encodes CASSNAGTGNG. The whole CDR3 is CASSNAGTGNGQYF.

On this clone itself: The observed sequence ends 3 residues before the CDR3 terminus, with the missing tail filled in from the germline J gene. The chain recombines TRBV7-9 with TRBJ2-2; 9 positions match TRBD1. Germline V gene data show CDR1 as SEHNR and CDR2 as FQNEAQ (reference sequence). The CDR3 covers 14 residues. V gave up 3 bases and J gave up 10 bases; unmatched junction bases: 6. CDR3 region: CASSFDRGVLELFF. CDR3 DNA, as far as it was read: TGTGCCAGCAGCTTCGACAGGGGGGTCTTGGAG.

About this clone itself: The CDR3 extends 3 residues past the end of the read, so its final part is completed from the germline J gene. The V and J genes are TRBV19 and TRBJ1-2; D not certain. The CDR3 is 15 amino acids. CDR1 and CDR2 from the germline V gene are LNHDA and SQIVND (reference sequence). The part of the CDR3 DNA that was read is TGTGCCAGTAGAGCCGATAGTGCTAGCACAGATACC. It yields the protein CASRADSASTDT. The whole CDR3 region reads CASRADSASTDTYTF.

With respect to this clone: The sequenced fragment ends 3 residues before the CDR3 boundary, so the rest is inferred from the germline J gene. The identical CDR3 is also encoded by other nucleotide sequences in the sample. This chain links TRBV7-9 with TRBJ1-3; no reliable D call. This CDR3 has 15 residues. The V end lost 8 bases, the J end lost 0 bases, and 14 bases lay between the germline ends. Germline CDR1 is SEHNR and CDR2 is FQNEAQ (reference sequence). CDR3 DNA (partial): TGTGCCAGCGCCGGGGTCATCCTCTCTGGAAACACC. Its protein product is CASAGVILSGNT. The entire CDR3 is CASAGVILSGNTIYF. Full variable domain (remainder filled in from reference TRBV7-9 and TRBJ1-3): DTGVSQNPRHKITKRGQNVTFRCDPISEHNRLYWYRQTLGQGPEFLTYFQNEAQLEKSRLLSDRFSAERPKGSFSTLEIQRTEQGDSAMYLCASAGVILSGNTIYFGEGSWLTVV.

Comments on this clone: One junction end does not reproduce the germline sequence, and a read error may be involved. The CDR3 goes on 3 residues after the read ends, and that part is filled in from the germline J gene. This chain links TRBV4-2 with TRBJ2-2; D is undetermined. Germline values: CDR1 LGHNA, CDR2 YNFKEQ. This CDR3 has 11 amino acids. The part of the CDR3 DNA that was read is TGCGCCAGCAGCCCTACCGGGGAG. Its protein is CASSPTGE. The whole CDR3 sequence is CASSPTGELFF.

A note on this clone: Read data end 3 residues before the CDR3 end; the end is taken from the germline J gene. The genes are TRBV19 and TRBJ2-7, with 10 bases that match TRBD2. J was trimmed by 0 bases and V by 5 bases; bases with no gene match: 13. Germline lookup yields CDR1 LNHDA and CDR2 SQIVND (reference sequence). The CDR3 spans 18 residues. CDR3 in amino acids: CASSPQSLAGVTSYEQYF. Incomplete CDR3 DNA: TGTGCCAGTAGTCCCCAAAGCCTAGCGGGGGTGACCTCCTACGAG.

The covered CDR3 bases are TGCAGTGCTAGAGACCTCACCAAGGGGTACAATGAG. This sequence encodes CSARDLTKGYNE. The whole CDR3 sequence reads CSARDLTKGYNEQFF. V usage is TRBV20-1 and J usage is TRBJ2-1, with D perhaps matching TRBD1 (5 bases). The CDR3 end is not reached by the read, which stops 3 residues before it; the germline J gene fills it in. V was clipped by 0 bases and J by 4 bases, with 13 bases between them. The germline V gene has CDR1 DFQATT and CDR2 SNEGSKA (reference sequence). This CDR3 is built from 15 residues.

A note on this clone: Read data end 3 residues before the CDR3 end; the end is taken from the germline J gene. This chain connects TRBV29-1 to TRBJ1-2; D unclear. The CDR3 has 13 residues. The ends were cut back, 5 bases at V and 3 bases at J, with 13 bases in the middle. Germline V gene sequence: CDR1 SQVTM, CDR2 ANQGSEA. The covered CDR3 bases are TGCAGCGTTCGCCAGAACAGCCACTATGGC. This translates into CSVRQNSHYG. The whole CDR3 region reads CSVRQNSHYGYTF. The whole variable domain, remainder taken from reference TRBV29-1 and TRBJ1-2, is SAVISQKPSRDICQRGTSLTIQCQVDSQVTMMFWYRQQPGQSLTLIATANQGSEATYESGFVIDKFPISRPNLTFSTLTVSNMSPEDSSIYLCSVRQNSHYGYTFGSGTRLTVV.

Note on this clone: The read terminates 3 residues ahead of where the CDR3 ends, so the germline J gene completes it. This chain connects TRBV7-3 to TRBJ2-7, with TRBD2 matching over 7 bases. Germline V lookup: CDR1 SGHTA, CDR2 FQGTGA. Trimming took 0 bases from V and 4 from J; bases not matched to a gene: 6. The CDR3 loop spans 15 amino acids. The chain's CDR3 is CASSLTPSGAYEQYF. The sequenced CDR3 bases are TGTGCCAGCAGCTTAACCCCTAGCGGAGCTTACGAG.

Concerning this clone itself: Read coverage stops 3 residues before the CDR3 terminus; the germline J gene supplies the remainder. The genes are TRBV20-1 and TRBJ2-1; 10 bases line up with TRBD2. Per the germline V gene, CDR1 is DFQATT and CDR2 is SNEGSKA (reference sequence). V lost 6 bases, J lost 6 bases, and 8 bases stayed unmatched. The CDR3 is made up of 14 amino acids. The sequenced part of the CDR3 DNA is TGCAGTGCCAAGCAACTAGCGGGGTTCAATGAG. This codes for CSAKQLAGFNE. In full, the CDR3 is CSAKQLAGFNEQFF.

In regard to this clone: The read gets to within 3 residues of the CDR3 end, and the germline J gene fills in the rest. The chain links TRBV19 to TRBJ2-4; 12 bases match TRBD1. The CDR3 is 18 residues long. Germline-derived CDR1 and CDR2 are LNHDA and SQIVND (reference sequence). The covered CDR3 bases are TGTGCCAGTAGTCCCCCCTGGGCCGGGACAGGGGGCTTAGGCGGT. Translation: CASSPPWAGTGGLGG. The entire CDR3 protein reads CASSPPWAGTGGLGGQYF.

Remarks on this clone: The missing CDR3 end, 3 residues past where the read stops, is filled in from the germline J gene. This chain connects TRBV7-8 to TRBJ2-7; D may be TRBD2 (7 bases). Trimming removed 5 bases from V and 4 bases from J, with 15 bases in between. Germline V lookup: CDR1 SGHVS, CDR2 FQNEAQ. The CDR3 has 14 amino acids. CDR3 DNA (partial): TGTGCCAGCAGCCTAGGGGGGGGGCTATACGAG. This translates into CASSLGGGLYE. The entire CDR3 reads CASSLGGGLYEQYF. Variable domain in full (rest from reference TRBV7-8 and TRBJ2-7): GAGVSQSPRYKVAKRGQDVALRCDPISGHVSLFWYQQALGQGPEFLTYFQNEAQLDKSGLPSDRFFAERPEGSVSTLKIQRTQQEDSAVYLCASSLGGGLYEQYFGPGTRLTVT.

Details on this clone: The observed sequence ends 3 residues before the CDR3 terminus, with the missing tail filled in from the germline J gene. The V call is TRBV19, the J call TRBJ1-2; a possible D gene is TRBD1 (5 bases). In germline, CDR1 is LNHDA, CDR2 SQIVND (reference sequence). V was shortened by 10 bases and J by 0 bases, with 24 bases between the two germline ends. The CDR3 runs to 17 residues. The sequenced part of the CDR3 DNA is TGTGCCACCAGATCGACCAGGGTAGCGGGGGCTAACTATGGC. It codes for CATRSTRVAGANYG. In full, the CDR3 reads CATRSTRVAGANYGYTF.

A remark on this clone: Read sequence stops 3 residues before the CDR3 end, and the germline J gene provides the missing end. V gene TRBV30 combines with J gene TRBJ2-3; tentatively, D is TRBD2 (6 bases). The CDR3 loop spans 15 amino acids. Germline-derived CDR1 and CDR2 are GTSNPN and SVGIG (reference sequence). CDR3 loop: CAWSELAVGTKTQYF. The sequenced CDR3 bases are TGTGCCTGGAGTGAATTAGCGGTGGGGACCAAGACG.

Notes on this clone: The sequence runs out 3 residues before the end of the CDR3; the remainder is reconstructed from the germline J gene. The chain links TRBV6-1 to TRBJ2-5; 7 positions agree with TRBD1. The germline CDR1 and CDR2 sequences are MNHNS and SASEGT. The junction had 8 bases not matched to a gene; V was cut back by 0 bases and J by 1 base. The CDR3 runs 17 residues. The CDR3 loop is CASSEAGQLSFQETQYF. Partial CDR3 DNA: TGTGCCAGCAGTGAAGCGGGACAGCTTAGCTTCCAAGAGACC.

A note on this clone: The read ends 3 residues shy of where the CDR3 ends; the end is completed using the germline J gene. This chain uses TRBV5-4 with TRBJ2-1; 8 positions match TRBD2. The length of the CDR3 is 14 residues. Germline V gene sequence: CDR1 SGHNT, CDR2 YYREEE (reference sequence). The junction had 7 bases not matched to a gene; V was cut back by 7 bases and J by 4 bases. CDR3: CASDGGGLYNEQFF. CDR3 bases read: TGTGCCAGCGACGGGGGGGGACTTTACAATGAG.

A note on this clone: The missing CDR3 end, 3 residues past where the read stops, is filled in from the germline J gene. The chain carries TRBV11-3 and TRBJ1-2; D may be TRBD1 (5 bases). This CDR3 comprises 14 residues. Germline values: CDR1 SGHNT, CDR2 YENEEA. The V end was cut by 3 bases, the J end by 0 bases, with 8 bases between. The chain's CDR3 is CASSFGGANYGYTF. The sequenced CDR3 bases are TGTGCCAGCAGCTTCGGGGGAGCTAACTATGGC.

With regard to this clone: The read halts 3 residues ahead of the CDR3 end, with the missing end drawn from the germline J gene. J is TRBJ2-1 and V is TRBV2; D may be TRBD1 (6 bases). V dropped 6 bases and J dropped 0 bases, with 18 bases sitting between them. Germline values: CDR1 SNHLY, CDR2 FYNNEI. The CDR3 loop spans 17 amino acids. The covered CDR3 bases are TGTGCCAGCAGCCAGAGATCCAGAGGGGGCTCCTACAATGAG. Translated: CASSQRSRGGSYNE. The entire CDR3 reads CASSQRSRGGSYNEQFF.

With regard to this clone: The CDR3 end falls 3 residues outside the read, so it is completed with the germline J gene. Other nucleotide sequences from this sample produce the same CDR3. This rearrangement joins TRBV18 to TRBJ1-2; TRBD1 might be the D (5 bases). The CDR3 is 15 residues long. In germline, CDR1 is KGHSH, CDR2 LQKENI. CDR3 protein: CASSPPAGSSYDYTF. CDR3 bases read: TGTGCCAGCTCACCACCGGCAGGGAGCTCCTACGAC. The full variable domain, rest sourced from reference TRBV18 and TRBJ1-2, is NAGVMQNPRHLVRRRGQEARLRCSPMKGHSHVYWYRQLPEEGLKFMVYLQKENIIDESGMPKERFSAEFPKEGPSILRIQQVVRGDSAAYFCASSPPAGSSYDYTFGSGTRLTVV.

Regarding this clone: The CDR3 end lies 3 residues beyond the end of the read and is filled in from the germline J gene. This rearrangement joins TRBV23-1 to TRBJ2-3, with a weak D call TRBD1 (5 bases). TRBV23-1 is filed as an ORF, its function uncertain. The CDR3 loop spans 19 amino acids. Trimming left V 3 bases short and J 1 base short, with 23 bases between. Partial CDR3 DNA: TGCGCCAGCAGTCAGCTTGTGGTCGCACGGACACTTCGCACAGATACG. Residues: CASSQLVVARTLRTDT. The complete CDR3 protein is CASSQLVVARTLRTDTQYF.

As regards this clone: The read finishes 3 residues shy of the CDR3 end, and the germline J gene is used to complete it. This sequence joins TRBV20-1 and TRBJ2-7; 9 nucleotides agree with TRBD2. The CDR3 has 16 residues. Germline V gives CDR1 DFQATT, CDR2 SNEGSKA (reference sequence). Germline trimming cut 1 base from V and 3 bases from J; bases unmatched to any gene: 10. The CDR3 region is CSARAPPREGLYEQYF. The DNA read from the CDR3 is TGCAGTGCTAGAGCCCCCCCGCGGGAGGGCCTCTACGAG.

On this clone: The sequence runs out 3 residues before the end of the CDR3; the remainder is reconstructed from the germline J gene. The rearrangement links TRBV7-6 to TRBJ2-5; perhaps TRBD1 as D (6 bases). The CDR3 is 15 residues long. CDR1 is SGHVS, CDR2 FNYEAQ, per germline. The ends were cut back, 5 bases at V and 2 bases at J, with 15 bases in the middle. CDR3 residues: CASSGVDSTQETQYF. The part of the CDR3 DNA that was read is TGTGCCAGCAGCGGAGTGGACAGTACACAAGAGACC.

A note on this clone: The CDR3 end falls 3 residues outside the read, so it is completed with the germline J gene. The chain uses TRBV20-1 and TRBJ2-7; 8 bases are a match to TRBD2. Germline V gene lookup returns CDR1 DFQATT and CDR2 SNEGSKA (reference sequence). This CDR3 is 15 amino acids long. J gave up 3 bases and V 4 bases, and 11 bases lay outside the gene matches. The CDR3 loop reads CSATPRAGVDYEQYF. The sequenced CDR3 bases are TGCAGTGCTACTCCCAGAGCGGGAGTCGACTACGAG.

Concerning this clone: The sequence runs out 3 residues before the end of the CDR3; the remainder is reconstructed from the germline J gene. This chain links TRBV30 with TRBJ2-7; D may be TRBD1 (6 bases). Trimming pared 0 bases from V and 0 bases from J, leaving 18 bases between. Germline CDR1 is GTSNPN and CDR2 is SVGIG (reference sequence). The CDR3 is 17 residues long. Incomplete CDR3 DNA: TGTGCCTGGAGTGTACTTAATAGCCCGACAGGCTCCTACGAG. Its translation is CAWSVLNSPTGSYE. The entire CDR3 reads CAWSVLNSPTGSYEQYF.

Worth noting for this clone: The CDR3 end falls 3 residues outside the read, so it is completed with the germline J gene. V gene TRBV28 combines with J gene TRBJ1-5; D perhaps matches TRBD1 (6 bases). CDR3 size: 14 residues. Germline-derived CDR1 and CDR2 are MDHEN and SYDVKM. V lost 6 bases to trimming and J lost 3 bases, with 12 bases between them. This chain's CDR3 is CASSSGQNNQPQHF. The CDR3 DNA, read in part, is TGTGCCAGCAGCAGCGGACAGAACAATCAGCCC. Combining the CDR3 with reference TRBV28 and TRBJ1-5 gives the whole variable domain DVKVTQSSRYLVKRTGEKVFLECVQDMDHENMFWYRQDPGLGLRLIYFSYDVKMKEKGDIPEGYSVSREKKERFSLILESASTNQTSMYLCASSSGQNNQPQHFGDGTRLSIL.

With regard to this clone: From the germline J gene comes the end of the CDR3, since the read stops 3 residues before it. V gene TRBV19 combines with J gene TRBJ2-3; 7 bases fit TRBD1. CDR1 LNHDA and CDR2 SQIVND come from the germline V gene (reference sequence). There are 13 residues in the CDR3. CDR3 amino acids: CASSIDRVGTQYF. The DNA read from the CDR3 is TGTGCCAGTAGTATTGACAGGGTGGGGACG.